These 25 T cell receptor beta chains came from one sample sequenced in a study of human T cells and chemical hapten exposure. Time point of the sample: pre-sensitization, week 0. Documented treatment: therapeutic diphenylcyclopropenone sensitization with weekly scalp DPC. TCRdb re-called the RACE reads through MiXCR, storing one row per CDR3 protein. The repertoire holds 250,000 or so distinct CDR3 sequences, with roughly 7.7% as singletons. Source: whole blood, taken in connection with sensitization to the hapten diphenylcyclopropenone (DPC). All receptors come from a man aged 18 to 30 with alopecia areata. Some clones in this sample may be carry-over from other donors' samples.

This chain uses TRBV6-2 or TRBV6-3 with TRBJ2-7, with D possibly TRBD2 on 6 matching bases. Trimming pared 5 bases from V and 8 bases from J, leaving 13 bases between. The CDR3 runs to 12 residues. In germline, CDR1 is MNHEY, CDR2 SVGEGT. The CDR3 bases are TGTGCCAGCAGTGGGACTTCCCTGAAGCAGTACGTC. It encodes CASSGTSLKQYV.

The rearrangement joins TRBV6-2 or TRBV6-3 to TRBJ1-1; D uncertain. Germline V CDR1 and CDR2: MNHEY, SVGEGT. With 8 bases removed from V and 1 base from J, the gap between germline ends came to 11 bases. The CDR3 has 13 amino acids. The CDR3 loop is CASGLGKNTEAFF. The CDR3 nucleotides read TGTGCCAGCGGCTTGGGGAAGAACACTGAAGCTTTCTTT.

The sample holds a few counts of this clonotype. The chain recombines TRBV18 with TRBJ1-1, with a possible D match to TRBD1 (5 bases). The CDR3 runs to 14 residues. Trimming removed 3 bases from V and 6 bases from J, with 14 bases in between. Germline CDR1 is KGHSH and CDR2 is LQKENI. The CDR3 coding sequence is TGTGCCAGCTCACCCCAGGGTATAGTTCCTGAAGCTTTCTTT. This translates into CASSPQGIVPEAFF.

The CDR3, as DNA: TGTGCCACCAGTGACGGAGCGGGGGGGCCGAGATACAATGAGCAGTTCTTC. Its protein is CATSDGAGGPRYNEQFF. The gene calls are TRBV24-1 and TRBJ2-1; 10 bases map to TRBD2. The CDR3 sequence is 17 residues long. Trimming removed 4 bases from V and 4 bases from J; junction bases left unmatched: 9. CDR1 and CDR2 from the germline V gene are KGHDR and SFDVKD.

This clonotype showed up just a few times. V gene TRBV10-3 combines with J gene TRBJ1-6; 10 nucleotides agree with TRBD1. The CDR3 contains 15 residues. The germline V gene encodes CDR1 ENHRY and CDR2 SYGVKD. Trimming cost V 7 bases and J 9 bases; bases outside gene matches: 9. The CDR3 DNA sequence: TGTGCCATCAATCGGGACAGGGGAAGTAGTTCACCCCTCCACTTT. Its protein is CAINRDRGSSSPLHF.

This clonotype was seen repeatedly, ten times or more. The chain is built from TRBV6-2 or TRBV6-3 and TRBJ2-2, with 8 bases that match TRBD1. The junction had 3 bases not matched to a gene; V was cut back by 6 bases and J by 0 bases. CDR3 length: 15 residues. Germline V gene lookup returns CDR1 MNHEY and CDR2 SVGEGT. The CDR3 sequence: CASSWTGTNTGELFF. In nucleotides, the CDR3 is TGTGCCAGCAGCTGGACAGGGACGAACACCGGGGAGCTGTTTTTT.

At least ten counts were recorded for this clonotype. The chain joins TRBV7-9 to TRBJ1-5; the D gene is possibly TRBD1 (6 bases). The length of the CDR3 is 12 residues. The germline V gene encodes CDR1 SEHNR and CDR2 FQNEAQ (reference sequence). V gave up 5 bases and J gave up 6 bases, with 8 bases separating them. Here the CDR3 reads CASSPGAQPQHF. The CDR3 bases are TGTGCCAGCAGCCCGGGGGCTCAGCCCCAGCATTTT.

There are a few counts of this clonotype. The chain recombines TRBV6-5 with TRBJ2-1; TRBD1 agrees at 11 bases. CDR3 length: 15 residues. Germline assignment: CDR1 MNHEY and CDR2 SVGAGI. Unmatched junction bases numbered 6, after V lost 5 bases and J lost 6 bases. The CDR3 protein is CASSRDRGNSNEQFF. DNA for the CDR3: TGTGCCAGCAGTCGGGACAGGGGGAACTCCAATGAGCAGTTCTTC.

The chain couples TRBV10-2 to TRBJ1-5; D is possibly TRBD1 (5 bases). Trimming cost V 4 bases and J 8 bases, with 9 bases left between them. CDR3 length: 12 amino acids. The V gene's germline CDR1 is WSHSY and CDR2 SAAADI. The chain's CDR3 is CASSGGGEPQHF. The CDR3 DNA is TGCGCCAGCAGTGGGGGCGGGGAGCCCCAGCATTTT.

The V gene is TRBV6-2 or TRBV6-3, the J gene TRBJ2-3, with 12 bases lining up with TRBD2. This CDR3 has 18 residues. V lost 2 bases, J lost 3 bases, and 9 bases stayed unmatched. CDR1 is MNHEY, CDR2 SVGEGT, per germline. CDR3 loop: CASSYELRTSGVTDTQYF. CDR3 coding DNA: TGTGCCAGCAGTTACGAGCTTCGGACTAGCGGGGTAACAGATACGCAGTATTTT.

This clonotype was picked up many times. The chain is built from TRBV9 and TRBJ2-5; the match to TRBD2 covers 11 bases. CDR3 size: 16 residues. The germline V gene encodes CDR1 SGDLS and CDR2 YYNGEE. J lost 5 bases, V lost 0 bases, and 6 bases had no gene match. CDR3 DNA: TGTGCCAGCAGCGTAGAGCTAGCGGGGGGCCGGGAGACCCAGTACTTC. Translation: CASSVELAGGRETQYF. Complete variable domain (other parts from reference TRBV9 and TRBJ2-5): DSGVTQTPKHLITATGQRVTLRCSPRSGDLSVYWYQQSLDQGLQFLIQYYNGEERAKGNILERFSAQQFPDLHSELNLSSLELGDSALYFCASSVELAGGRETQYFGPGTRLLVL.

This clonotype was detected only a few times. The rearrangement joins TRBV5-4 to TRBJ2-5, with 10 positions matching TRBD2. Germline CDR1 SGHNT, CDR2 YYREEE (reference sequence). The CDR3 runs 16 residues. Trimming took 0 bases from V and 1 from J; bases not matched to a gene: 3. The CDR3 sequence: CASSLGASGGQETQYF. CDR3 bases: TGTGCCAGCAGCTTGGGGGCTAGCGGGGGCCAAGAGACCCAGTACTTC. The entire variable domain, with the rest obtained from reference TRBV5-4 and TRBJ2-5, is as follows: ETGVTQSPTHLIKTRGQQVTLRCSSQSGHNTVSWYQQALGQGPQFIFQYYREEENGRGNFPPRFSGLQFPNYSSELNVNALELDDSALYLCASSLGASGGQETQYFGPGTRLLVL.

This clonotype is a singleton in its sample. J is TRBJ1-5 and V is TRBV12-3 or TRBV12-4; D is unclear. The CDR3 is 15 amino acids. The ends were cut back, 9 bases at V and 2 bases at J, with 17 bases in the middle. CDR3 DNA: TGTGCCAGTTGGACGCCCTTTGTGGGCAATCAGCCCCAGCATTTT. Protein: CASWTPFVGNQPQHF.

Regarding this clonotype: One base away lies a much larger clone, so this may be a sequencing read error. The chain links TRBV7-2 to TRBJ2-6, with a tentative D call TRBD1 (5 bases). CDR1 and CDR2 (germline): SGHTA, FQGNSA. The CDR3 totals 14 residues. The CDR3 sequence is CASSSDSGASVLTF. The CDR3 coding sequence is TGTGCCAGCAGCTCCGACTCTGGGGCCAGCGTCCTGACTTTC.

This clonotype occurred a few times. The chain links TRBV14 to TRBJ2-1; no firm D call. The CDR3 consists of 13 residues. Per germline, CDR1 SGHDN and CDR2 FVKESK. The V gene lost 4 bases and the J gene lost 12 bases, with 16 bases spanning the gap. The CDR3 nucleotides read TGTGCCAGCAGCCTATTTCTTCAGGAAGTGCAGTTCTTC. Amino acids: CASSLFLQEVQFF.

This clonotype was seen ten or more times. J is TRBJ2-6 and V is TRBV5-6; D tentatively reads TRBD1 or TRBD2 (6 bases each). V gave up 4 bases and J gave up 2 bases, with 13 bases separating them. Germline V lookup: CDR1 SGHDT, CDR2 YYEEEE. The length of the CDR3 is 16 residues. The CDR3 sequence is CASSLMGGAGANVLTF. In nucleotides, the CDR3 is TGTGCCAGCAGCCTTATGGGGGGCGCTGGGGCCAACGTCCTGACTTTC.

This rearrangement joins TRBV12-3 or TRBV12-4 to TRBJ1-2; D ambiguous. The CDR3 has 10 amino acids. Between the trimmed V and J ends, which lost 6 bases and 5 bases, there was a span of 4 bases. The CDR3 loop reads CASSFYGYTF. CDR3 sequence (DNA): TGTGCCAGCAGCTTTTATGGCTACACCTTC.

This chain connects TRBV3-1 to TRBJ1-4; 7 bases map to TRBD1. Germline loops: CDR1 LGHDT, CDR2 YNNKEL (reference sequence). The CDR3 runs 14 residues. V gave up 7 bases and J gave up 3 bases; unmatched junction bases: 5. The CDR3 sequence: CASTTTGPNEKLFF. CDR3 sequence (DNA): TGTGCCAGCACGACGACAGGGCCTAATGAAAAACTGTTTTTT.

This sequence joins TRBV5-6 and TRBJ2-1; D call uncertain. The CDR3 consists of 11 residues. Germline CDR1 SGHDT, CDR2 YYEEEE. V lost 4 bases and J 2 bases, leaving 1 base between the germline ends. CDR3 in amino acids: CASSAYNEQFF. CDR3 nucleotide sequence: TGTGCCAGCAGCGCCTACAATGAGCAGTTCTTC. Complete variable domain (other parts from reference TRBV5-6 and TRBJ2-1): DAGVTQSPTHLIKTRGQQVTLRCSPKSGHDTVSWYQQALGQGPQFIFQYYEEEERQRGNFPDRFSGHQFPNYSSELNVNALLLGDSALYLCASSAYNEQFFGPGTRLTVL.

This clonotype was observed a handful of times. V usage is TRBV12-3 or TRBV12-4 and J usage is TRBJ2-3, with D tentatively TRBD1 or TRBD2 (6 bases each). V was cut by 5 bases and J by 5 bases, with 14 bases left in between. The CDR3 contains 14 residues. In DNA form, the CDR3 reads TGTGCCAGCAGTGTAGGGGGGCCAAAAGATACGCAGTATTTT. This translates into CASSVGGPKDTQYF.

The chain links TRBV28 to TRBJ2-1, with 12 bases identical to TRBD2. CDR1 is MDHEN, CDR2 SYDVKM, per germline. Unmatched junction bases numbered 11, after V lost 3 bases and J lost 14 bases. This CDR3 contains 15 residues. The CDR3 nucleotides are TGTGCCAGCAGTTTCATCGCTAGCGGGGGGGCCGGCGAGTTCTTC. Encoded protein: CASSFIASGGAGEFF.

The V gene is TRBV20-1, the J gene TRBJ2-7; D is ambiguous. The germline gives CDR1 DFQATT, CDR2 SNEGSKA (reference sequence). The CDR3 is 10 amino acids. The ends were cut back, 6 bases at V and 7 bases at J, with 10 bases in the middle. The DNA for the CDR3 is TGCAGTGCGACGAGTTTGGAGCAGTACTTC. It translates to CSATSLEQYF.

DNA for the CDR3: TGTGCCAGCAGCTTAGTCCCCTTGGCGTCGGGGTCAGAACTGTTTTTT. Its translation: CASSLVPLASGSELFF. The chain links TRBV7-9 to TRBJ1-4; D call uncertain. The germline V gene encodes CDR1 SEHNR and CDR2 FQNEAQ (reference sequence). There are 16 residues in the CDR3. Between the trimmed V and J ends, which lost 1 base and 12 bases, there was a span of 21 bases.

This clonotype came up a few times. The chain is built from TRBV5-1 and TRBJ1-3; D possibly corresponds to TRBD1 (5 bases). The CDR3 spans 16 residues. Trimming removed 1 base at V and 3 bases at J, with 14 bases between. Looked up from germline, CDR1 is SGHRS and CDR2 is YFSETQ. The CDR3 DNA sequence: TGCGCCAGCAGCTTGAAGGGAACAGACAGTGGAAACACCATATATTTT. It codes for CASSLKGTDSGNTIYF.

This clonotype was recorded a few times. CDR3 in DNA: TGTGCCAGCACCCCCGGGACAGGGGGCCCAGATGCTGAAGCTTTCTTT. This sequence encodes CASTPGTGGPDAEAFF. This chain links TRBV7-9 with TRBJ1-1, with 12 nucleotides matching TRBD1. CDR1 SEHNR and CDR2 FQNEAQ come from the germline V gene (reference sequence). Trimming at V came to 7 bases and at J to 6 bases, leaving 12 bases not matched to a gene. CDR3 length equals 16 residues.